These 5 T cell receptor beta chains were sequenced from one sample in a study of lymphopenia after photon versus proton radiotherapy (dated by TCRdb to between 2018 and 2021). Library generation was performed with the immunoSEQ multiplex PCR assay. As stored in TCRdb, this immuneACCESS dataset retains in-frame rearrangements with V and J assigned. A fraction of the clones does not appear; measured against another copy, unresolved V genes explain less than half of the discrepancy, and the remainder lacks a known reason. The sample table contains 20,000 to 25,000 clones; only one count was recorded for more than 75% of them. The ten largest make up roughly a quarter of the sample. Sequenced here: peripheral blood, sampled from a patient treated with photon-based radiotherapy. The source of these receptors is a man aged 35 to 55 with gastric cancer.

V and J are TRBV14 and TRBJ1-1; possibly TRBD1 for D (5 bases). The germline V gene has CDR1 SGHDN and CDR2 FVKESK. The CDR3 runs to 12 residues. Trimming cost V 2 bases and J 5 bases, with 6 bases left between them. The CDR3 region is CASSQTGTEAFF. Here the CDR3 DNA reads TGTGCCAGCAGCCAAACAGGTACTGAAGCTTTCTTT.

A single count supports this clone. The chain recombines TRBV5-1 with TRBJ2-2; maybe TRBD2 (6 bases). This CDR3 spans 15 amino acids. With 7 bases removed from V and 3 bases from J, the gap between germline ends came to 16 bases. Germline CDR1 is SGHRS and CDR2 is YFSETQ. CDR3 amino acids: CASFRGGEYTGELFF. The CDR3 DNA is TGCGCCAGCTTCCGAGGAGGGGAGTACACCGGGGAGCTGTTTTTT.

This rearrangement joins TRBV27 to TRBJ2-7; TRBD2 matches at 7 bases. Germline CDR1 and CDR2: MNHEY and SMNVEV (reference sequence). V lost 2 bases, J lost 2 bases, and 6 bases stayed unmatched. The CDR3 covers 15 residues. The CDR3 nucleotides are TGTGCCAGCAGTTTACGCGGGGCGGGAGCCTACGAGCAGTACTTC. It is translated as CASSLRGAGAYEQYF.

V and J are TRBV29-1 and TRBJ1-2, with D tentatively TRBD1 (5 bases). This CDR3 has 15 amino acids. Germline CDR1 and CDR2: SQVTM and ANQGSEA. V was clipped by 8 bases and J by 0 bases, with 19 bases between them. CDR3 sequence reads: CSTYRDRSSNYGYTF. CDR3 nucleotide sequence: TGCAGCACGTACCGGGACCGATCTTCTAACTATGGCTACACCTTC.

J is TRBJ1-2 and V is TRBV7-9, with 8 bases identical to TRBD1. The CDR3 sequence is 13 residues long. V was pared by 5 bases and J by 8 bases, with 7 bases of the junction left unmatched. The germline V gene encodes CDR1 SEHNR and CDR2 FQNEAQ (reference sequence). Written as DNA, the CDR3 is TGTGCCAGCAGCGGGCAGGGGGCGATGGGCTACACCTTC. Translated, it gives CASSGQGAMGYTF. The full variable domain, completed using reference TRBV7-9 and TRBJ1-2, is DTGVSQNPRHKITKRGQNVTFRCDPISEHNRLYWYRQTLGQGPEFLTYFQNEAQLEKSRLLSDRFSAERPKGSFSTLEIQRTEQGDSAMYLCASSGQGAMGYTFGSGTRLTVV.